The rows below give T cell receptor beta chains drawn from one sample of a study of beta chain features in type 1 diabetes. The table came from immunoSEQ multiplex PCR; TCRdb's copy has only in-frame clones and leaves some out. The sample holds fewer than 250,000 clones, 55% to 70% seen once. Sequencing input: naive CD4+ T cells from blood. These receptors came from a man aged 25-45 years in good health. CDR3s include the opening cysteine and the closing phenylalanine or tryptophan. The D gene is left open where the match is weak. The listing skips clone size in some rows; elsewhere it reads once, few, many or a size class.

V: TRBV30; J: TRBJ2-6; size: -; D: -; CDR3: CAWRVGDSGANVLTF; DNA: TGTGCCTGGCGTGTAGGTGACTCTGGGGCCAACGTCCTGACTTTC
V: TRBV11-3; J: TRBJ2-1; size: -; D: -; CDR3: CASSPSRDNNEQFF; DNA: TGTGCCAGCAGCCCAAGCCGGGACAACAATGAGCAGTTCTTC
V: TRBV27; J: TRBJ2-7; size: -; D: TRBD1; CDR3: CASSSGTGHMWQYF; DNA: TGTGCCAGCAGTTCCGGGACAGGGCATATGTGGCAGTACTTC
V: TRBV29-1; J: TRBJ2-2; size: few; D: -; CDR3: CSVGAGLNTGELFF; DNA: TGCAGCGTTGGGGCGGGGCTGAACACCGGGGAGCTGTTTTTT
V: TRBV4-1; J: TRBJ1-2; size: -; D: TRBD1; CDR3: CASSTPGQEAYGYTF; DNA: TGCGCCAGCAGCACTCCGGGACAGGAGGCCTATGGCTACACCTTC
V: TRBV18; J: TRBJ1-2; size: -; D: -; CDR3: CASSPQAGENYGYTF; DNA: TGTGCCAGCTCACCTCAGGCTGGGGAAAACTATGGCTACACCTTC
V: TRBV15; J: TRBJ2-7; size: few; D: TRBD1; CDR3: CATSPGGVLRNYEQYF; DNA: TGTGCCACCAGCCCAGGGGGAGTCCTAAGGAATTACGAGCAGTACTTC
V: TRBV20-1; J: TRBJ1-1; size: few; D: -; CDR3: CSARQHTEAFF; DNA: TGCAGTGCTCGTCAGCACACTGAAGCTTTCTTT
V: TRBV19; J: TRBJ1-5; size: few; D: -; CDR3: CASSLQNQPQHF; DNA: TGTGCCAGTAGTCTTCAGAATCAGCCCCAGCATTTT
V: TRBV2; J: TRBJ2-3; size: -; D: TRBD2; CDR3: CATRKREGTDTQYF; DNA: TGTGCCACCCGCAAGCGGGAGGGCACAGATACGCAGTATTTT
V: TRBV30; J: TRBJ2-3; size: -; D: -; CDR3: CAWSQTHLVDTQYF; DNA: TGTGCCTGGAGCCAGACTCACCTGGTGGATACGCAGTATTTT
V: TRBV5-1; J: TRBJ2-6; size: -; D: -; CDR3: CASSLAAGANVLTF; DNA: TGCGCCAGCAGCTTGGCAGCTGGGGCCAACGTCCTGACTTTC
V: TRBV6-1; J: TRBJ1-1; size: -; D: TRBD1; CDR3: CASSGDRNTEAFF; DNA: TGTGCCAGCAGTGGGGACAGGAACACTGAAGCTTTCTTT
V: TRBV29-1; J: TRBJ2-3; size: -; D: -; CDR3: CSVARVLAGDTQYF; DNA: TGCAGCGTTGCCCGCGTACTAGCTGGAGATACGCAGTATTTT
V: TRBV30; J: TRBJ2-1; size: once; D: -; CDR3: CAWSSLADREQFF; DNA: TGTGCCTGGAGTTCACTTGCAGACAGGGAGCAGTTCTTC
V: TRBV29-1; J: TRBJ2-3; size: -; D: -; CDR3: CSVVGGYTDTQYF; DNA: TGCAGCGTTGTGGGGGGCTACACAGATACGCAGTATTTT
V: TRBV29-1; J: TRBJ1-1; size: once; D: -; CDR3: CSAEGTRYAFF; DNA: TGCAGCGCTGAGGGGACAAGGTATGCTTTCTTT
V: TRBV2; J: TRBJ2-3; size: -; D: -; CDR3: CASSLRSSTDTQYF; DNA: TGTGCCAGCAGCCTCAGGAGTAGCACAGATACGCAGTATTTT
V: TRBV7-2; J: TRBJ2-2; size: -; D: TRBD2; CDR3: CASSFSGSAGELFF; DNA: TGTGCCAGCAGCTTTAGCGGGTCGGCCGGGGAGCTGTTTTTT
V: TRBV18; J: TRBJ2-1; size: -; D: -; CDR3: CASSPIRVYNEQFF; DNA: TGTGCCAGCTCACCGATCAGGGTATACAATGAGCAGTTCTTC
V: TRBV30; J: TRBJ2-1; size: once; D: TRBD1; CDR3: CAWDRGLYNEQFF; DNA: TGTGCCTGGGACAGGGGGCTCTACAATGAGCAGTTCTTC
V: TRBV29-1; J: TRBJ2-2; size: -; D: -; CDR3: CSVEDDRKNTGELFF; DNA: TGCAGCGTTGAGGACGACAGGAAGAACACCGGGGAGCTGTTTTTT
V: TRBV7-9; J: TRBJ2-2; size: -; D: -; CDR3: CASSSDRAGELFF; DNA: TGTGCCAGCAGCTCCGACCGGGCCGGGGAGCTGTTTTTT
V: TRBV29-1; J: TRBJ2-1; size: once; D: TRBD2; CDR3: CSVGGLAGVEQFF; DNA: TGCAGCGTTGGCGGACTAGCGGGGGTAGAGCAGTTCTTC
V: TRBV4-1; J: TRBJ2-7; size: -; D: TRBD1; CDR3: CASIRDRGWDEQYF; DNA: TGCGCCAGCATCCGGGACAGGGGATGGGACGAGCAGTACTTC
V: TRBV13; J: TRBJ2-7; size: -; D: -; CDR3: CASSLAYEQYF; DNA: TGTGCCAGCAGCTTAGCCTACGAGCAGTACTTC
V: TRBV15; J: TRBJ2-5; size: once; D: -; CDR3: CATGVPGETQYF; DNA: TGTGCCACCGGGGTCCCAGGAGAGACCCAGTACTTC
V: TRBV5-1; J: TRBJ2-5; size: once; D: -; CDR3: CASSKGRLVQETQYF; DNA: TGCGCCAGCAGCAAGGGGAGGCTGGTCCAAGAGACCCAGTACTTC
V: TRBV18; J: TRBJ2-3; size: -; D: -; CDR3: CASSPQARSTDTQYF; DNA: TGTGCCAGCTCACCACAGGCACGTTCCACAGATACGCAGTATTTT
V: TRBV28; J: TRBJ1-2; size: -; D: TRBD1; CDR3: CASSTGGFYGYTF; DNA: TGTGCCAGCAGCACAGGGGGCTTCTATGGCTACACCTTC
V: TRBV29-1; J: TRBJ2-7; size: -; D: -; CDR3: CSVGESYEQYF; DNA: TGCAGCGTCGGAGAGTCCTACGAGCAGTACTTC
V: TRBV29-1; J: TRBJ1-2; size: -; D: -; CDR3: CSVGGIGGYTF; DNA: TGCAGCGTTGGGGGGATTGGTGGCTACACCTTC
V: TRBV29-1; J: TRBJ2-7; size: -; D: -; CDR3: CSVGDSTYEQYF; DNA: TGCAGCGTTGGAGACTCTACCTACGAGCAGTACTTC
V: TRBV28; J: TRBJ2-7; size: -; D: -; CDR3: CASSSWPVGSPSYEQYF; DNA: TGTGCCAGCAGTTCCTGGCCTGTGGGCAGCCCATCCTACGAGCAGTACTTC
V: TRBV29-1; J: TRBJ2-5; size: -; D: -; CDR3: CSVGEGALGETQYF; DNA: TGCAGCGTTGGGGAGGGGGCGCTAGGAGAGACCCAGTACTTC
V: TRBV7-2; J: TRBJ2-5; size: -; D: -; CDR3: CASSFSSPSSQYF; DNA: TGTGCCAGCAGCTTTAGCAGCCCGTCTTCCCAGTACTTC
V: TRBV29-1; J: TRBJ2-1; size: few; D: -; CDR3: CSDGHRPYNEQFF; DNA: TGCAGCGATGGACACAGGCCTTACAATGAGCAGTTCTTC
V: TRBV29-1; J: TRBJ1-1; size: few; D: TRBD1; CDR3: CSVGVTGTGINTEAFF; DNA: TGCAGCGTTGGCGTCACAGGGACAGGGATCAACACTGAAGCTTTCTTT
V: TRBV7-9; J: TRBJ2-3; size: few; D: -; CDR3: CASSLAGPTDTQYF; DNA: TGTGCCAGCAGCTTAGCTGGCCCCACAGATACGCAGTATTTT
V: TRBV7-2; J: TRBJ2-5; size: -; D: -; CDR3: CASSSKRFQETQYF; DNA: TGTGCCAGCAGTTCTAAACGGTTTCAAGAGACCCAGTACTTC
V: TRBV30; J: TRBJ1-1; size: -; D: -; CDR3: CAWTKGMNTEAFF; DNA: TGTGCCTGGACTAAGGGGATGAACACTGAAGCTTTCTTT
V: TRBV30; J: TRBJ2-5; size: once; D: TRBD2; CDR3: CAWSVGGKETQYF; DNA: TGTGCCTGGAGTGTGGGGGGGAAGGAGACCCAGTACTTC
V: TRBV18; J: TRBJ2-7; size: -; D: -; CDR3: CASSPYRQVSYEQYF; DNA: TGTGCCAGCTCACCATATCGACAAGTCAGCTACGAGCAGTACTTC
V: TRBV30; J: TRBJ2-7; size: -; D: -; CDR3: CAWSVLELEISYEQYF; DNA: TGTGCCTGGAGTGTACTCGAACTAGAAATCTCCTACGAGCAGTACTTC
V: TRBV29-1; J: TRBJ1-1; size: once; D: -; CDR3: CSVERIYNTEAFF; DNA: TGCAGCGTTGAGAGAATATATAACACTGAAGCTTTCTTT
V: TRBV9; J: TRBJ2-1; size: -; D: -; CDR3: CASSPLGSYNEQFF; DNA: TGTGCCAGCAGCCCATTGGGGTCCTACAATGAGCAGTTCTTC
V: TRBV7-9; J: TRBJ2-1; size: -; D: TRBD2; CDR3: CASSLPSGTGEQFF; DNA: TGTGCCAGCAGCTTACCGAGCGGGACGGGTGAGCAGTTCTTC
V: TRBV29-1; J: TRBJ2-5; size: -; D: -; CDR3: CSVEDSGVETQYF; DNA: TGCAGCGTTGAAGATTCGGGGGTAGAGACCCAGTACTTC